A single sample gave rise to the 23 T cell receptor beta chains below, sequenced in a study of CD8+ T cells in alopecia areata. Isolated RNA was reverse transcribed into cDNA used as the sequencing template. The table came from immunoSEQ multiplex PCR; TCRdb's copy has only in-frame clones and leaves some out. The data hold about 110,000 clones, with 59% observed a single time. The sequenced material came from CD8+ T cells sorted from blood. All receptors come from a human donor in good health.

The rearrangement joins TRBV4-1 to TRBJ2-1, with TRBD2 identical over 13 bases. CDR3 size: 16 residues. Trimming removed 1 base from V and 12 bases from J; junction bases left unmatched: 9. Germline lookup yields CDR1 MGHRA and CDR2 YSYEKL. CDR3 in DNA: TGCGCCAGCAGCCAAGGACTAGCGGGGGGCCCCGGGAGGCAGTTCTTC. This translates into CASSQGLAGGPGRQFF.

The chain combines TRBV13 with TRBJ2-3, with 7 bases matching TRBD2. This CDR3 has 13 residues. Germline V gives CDR1 PRHDT, CDR2 FYEKMQ (reference sequence). V lost 4 bases and J lost 3; bases outside the gene matches: 1. This CDR3 is CASSSGGTDTQYF. The CDR3 DNA is TGTGCCAGCAGCTCCGGGGGGACAGATACGCAGTATTTT.

The CDR3 sequence is CASSHIPSGETQYF. In DNA, the CDR3 is TGCGCCAGCAGTCATATTCCTAGCGGAGAGACCCAGTACTTC. The chain links TRBV23-1 to TRBJ2-5; 7 nucleotides align to TRBD2. TRBV23-1 is treated as an ORF (open reading frame) with a function not yet certain. The CDR3 is 14 residues long. The J segment lost 4 bases and the V segment lost 3 bases, leaving 5 bases of the junction unmatched.

In this sample, this clone turned up a few times. Germline is not matched at one junction end, which may reflect a read error. The chain couples TRBV18 to TRBJ2-5, with D possibly TRBD2 on 6 matching bases. This CDR3 is built from 15 residues. CDR1 and CDR2 (germline): KGHSH, LQKENI. CDR3 coding DNA: TGTGCCAGCTCCGACGGAGGGTATTCAAGAGAGGCCCAGTACTTC. It specifies CASSDGGYSREAQYF.

The chain carries TRBV29-1 and TRBJ1-2; 7 nucleotides match TRBD1. CDR1 and CDR2 (germline): SQVTM, ANQGSEA. The CDR3 covers 13 residues. With V trimmed by 6 bases and J by 7 bases, 11 bases remained unmatched. The CDR3 DNA follows: TGCAGCGTCGGGGGACAGCGGGACGGTGGCTACACCTTC. Translating gives CSVGGQRDGGYTF.

The CDR3 DNA reads as TGTGCCAGCTCCAATGGGGGTGAGCAGTTCTTC. Translating it yields CASSNGGEQFF. The chain links TRBV9 to TRBJ2-1; possibly TRBD1 or TRBD2 for D (5 bases each). CDR3 length: 11 amino acids. The V end lost 7 bases, the J end lost 9 bases, and 11 bases lay between the germline ends. The germline V gene has CDR1 SGDLS and CDR2 YYNGEE. Using reference TRBV9 and TRBJ2-1 for the parts outside the CDR3, the full variable domain is DSGVTQTPKHLITATGQRVTLRCSPRSGDLSVYWYQQSLDQGLQFLIQYYNGEERAKGNILERFSAQQFPDLHSELNLSSLELGDSALYFCASSNGGEQFFGPGTRLTVL.

This chain uses TRBV9 with TRBJ2-7, with 7 positions matching TRBD1. The V gene end was trimmed by 3 bases and the J gene end by 2 bases; junction bases not matched to a gene: 5. From germline, CDR1 is SGDLS and CDR2 YYNGEE. This CDR3 region has 14 residues. CDR3 loop: CASSGQGKTYEQYF. CDR3 nucleotides: TGTGCCAGCAGCGGACAGGGAAAAACCTACGAGCAGTACTTC.

The chain couples TRBV28 to TRBJ2-5; 11 positions agree with TRBD2. Germline lookup yields CDR1 MDHEN and CDR2 SYDVKM. The CDR3 covers 14 residues. With 6 bases clipped from V and 3 bases from J, the junction kept 3 bases outside the gene matches. Here the CDR3 reads CASRPGLAEETQYF. Written as DNA, the CDR3 is TGTGCCAGCAGACCGGGACTAGCGGAAGAGACCCAGTACTTC.

The rearrangement joins TRBV19 to TRBJ1-1; D not certain. Trimming stripped 9 bases from V and 1 base from J, with 12 bases between. Germline CDR1 and CDR2: LNHDA and SQIVND (reference sequence). CDR3 length: 13 residues. The CDR3 bases are TGTGCCAGAGATCTGGCAGGGAACACTGAAGCTTTCTTT. Its translation is CARDLAGNTEAFF.

The chain links TRBV5-1 to TRBJ1-1, with a weak D call TRBD1 (5 bases). Trimming stripped 1 base from V and 4 bases from J, with 8 bases between. This CDR3 has 13 residues. Per the germline V gene, CDR1 is SGHRS and CDR2 is YFSETQ. The CDR3 sequence is CASSLTGGTEAFF. CDR3 sequence (DNA): TGCGCCAGCAGCTTGACCGGGGGCACTGAAGCTTTCTTT. The full variable domain, in which reference TRBV5-1 and TRBJ1-1 provide the parts outside the CDR3, is KAGVTQTPRYLIKTRGQQVTLSCSPISGHRSVSWYQQTPGQGLQFLFEYFSETQRNKGNFPGRFSGRQFSNSRSEMNVSTLELGDSALYLCASSLTGGTEAFFGQGTRLTVV.

The count of this clone is one. Other DNA variants within this sample encode the same CDR3. V is TRBV28 and J is TRBJ1-1; D not certain. The CDR3 extends over 13 amino acids. V lost 2 bases and J 1 base, leaving 5 bases between the germline ends. Germline lookup yields CDR1 MDHEN and CDR2 SYDVKM. CDR3 sequence: CASSLTGNTEAFF. The CDR3 region has the DNA TGTGCCAGCAGTTTAACGGGGAACACTGAAGCTTTCTTT.

The CDR3, as DNA: TGTGCCAGCATGGACAACAGGGCATCAAGCACAGATACGCAGTATTTT. Its translation: CASMDNRASSTDTQYF. This chain connects TRBV28 to TRBJ2-3; possible D gene TRBD1, 6 bases. The V end was cut by 7 bases, the J end by 0 bases, with 17 bases between. The germline V gene encodes CDR1 MDHEN and CDR2 SYDVKM. The CDR3 totals 16 residues.

This chain connects TRBV27 to TRBJ2-7; 9 positions match TRBD1. V dropped 4 bases and J dropped 6; count of bases not matched to a gene: 10. The CDR3 has 15 residues. Germline CDR1 and CDR2: MNHEY and SMNVEV (reference sequence). Here the CDR3 reads CASSYVGTGTAEQYF. The DNA for the CDR3 is TGTGCCAGCAGTTACGTCGGGACAGGGACGGCCGAGCAGTACTTC.

This clone appeared a single time. V is TRBV5-1 and J is TRBJ1-4; the D is unclear. Germline CDR1 is SGHRS and CDR2 is YFSETQ. The CDR3 length is 17 residues. V was shortened by 2 bases and J by 0 bases, with 14 bases between the two germline ends. CDR3 nucleotides: TGCGCCAGCAGCTTAAGGGCCGGCGGCGCAACTAATGAAAAACTGTTTTTT. Translated: CASSLRAGGATNEKLFF. Full variable domain (outside the CDR3, taken from reference TRBV5-1 and TRBJ1-4): KAGVTQTPRYLIKTRGQQVTLSCSPISGHRSVSWYQQTPGQGLQFLFEYFSETQRNKGNFPGRFSGRQFSNSRSEMNVSTLELGDSALYLCASSLRAGGATNEKLFFGSGTQLSVL.

Only a few counts were recorded for this clone. The chain uses TRBV15 and TRBJ2-1; no clear D. This CDR3 region has 17 residues. Germline values: CDR1 LNHNV, CDR2 YYDKDF (reference sequence). Trimming removed 1 base at V and 4 bases at J, with 17 bases between. This CDR3 is CATSRALGPAEYNEQFF. The CDR3 DNA reads TGTGCCACCAGCAGAGCCCTAGGACCCGCGGAGTACAATGAGCAGTTCTTC.

This clone has a count of ten or more. This rearrangement joins TRBV9 to TRBJ2-5, with 7 bases that match TRBD2. Per the germline V gene, CDR1 is SGDLS and CDR2 is YYNGEE. The ends lost 0 bases at V and 5 bases at J; junction bases unmatched: 4. The CDR3 runs to 14 residues. For the CDR3, the DNA is TGTGCCAGCAGCGTAGAGGGAGGGCCGGAGACCCAGTACTTC. This translates into CASSVEGGPETQYF.

V is TRBV4-3 and J is TRBJ1-2; D possibly corresponds to TRBD1 (5 bases). Trimming removed 5 bases from V and 5 bases from J, with 15 bases in between. Germline V gene sequence: CDR1 LGHNA, CDR2 YSLEER. This CDR3 has 14 amino acids. CDR3 nucleotide sequence: TGCGCCAGCAGCGCAACAACCGCAGGGTATGGCTACACCTTC. Its protein is CASSATTAGYGYTF.

This clone was counted only a few times. This chain joins TRBV29-1 and TRBJ2-1; D may be TRBD1 (6 bases). V was pared by 0 bases and J by 9 bases, with 30 bases between. The CDR3 sequence is 19 residues long. The germline V gene encodes CDR1 SQVTM and CDR2 ANQGSEA. The DNA for the CDR3 is TGCAGCGTTGAAGAAGGGTGGGCAGGGGCCCGCGGCTATTTGGGTGAGCAGTTCTTC. As protein: CSVEEGWAGARGYLGEQFF.

This clone has at least ten counts. The chain carries TRBV28 and TRBJ2-5, with D possibly being TRBD1 (5 bases). CDR1 is MDHEN and CDR2 is SYDVKM in the germline V gene. Trimming took off 3 bases at V and 0 bases at J, with 8 bases between the two ends. This CDR3 is built from 14 residues. CDR3 coding DNA: TGTGCCAGCAGTTTGTGGGGCGACCAAGAGACCCAGTACTTC. Encoded protein: CASSLWGDQETQYF.

The chain has TRBV27 and TRBJ2-1; D might be TRBD1 (5 bases). Germline V gene lookup returns CDR1 MNHEY and CDR2 SMNVEV (reference sequence). The CDR3 has 13 residues. Trimming shortened V by 2 bases and J by 6 bases, and 8 bases separated the two germline ends. CDR3 sequence reads: CASSLPGSNEQFF. The DNA for the CDR3 is TGTGCCAGCAGTTTACCAGGGTCCAATGAGCAGTTCTTC.

J is TRBJ1-4 and V is TRBV5-1; D is undetermined. From germline, CDR1 is SGHRS and CDR2 YFSETQ. Between the trimmed V and J ends, which lost 1 base and 0 bases, there was a span of 4 bases. The CDR3 has 14 amino acids. The chain's CDR3 is CASSLQATNEKLFF. Written as DNA, the CDR3 is TGCGCCAGCAGCTTGCAAGCAACTAATGAAAAACTGTTTTTT. The whole variable domain, remainder taken from reference TRBV5-1 and TRBJ1-4, is KAGVTQTPRYLIKTRGQQVTLSCSPISGHRSVSWYQQTPGQGLQFLFEYFSETQRNKGNFPGRFSGRQFSNSRSEMNVSTLELGDSALYLCASSLQATNEKLFFGSGTQLSVL.

The chain couples TRBV6-4 to TRBJ1-2; D unclear. CDR1 is MRHNA, CDR2 SNTAGT, per germline. This CDR3 is 15 amino acids long. Trimming cost V 9 bases and J 5 bases, with 22 bases left between them. As DNA, the CDR3 is TGTGCCAGACCATCCCCGGAAGCGAACCCTTATGGCTACACCTTC. Protein product: CARPSPEANPYGYTF.

V usage is TRBV7-2 and J usage is TRBJ2-7; D is unresolved. The V end lost 3 bases, the J end lost 7 bases, and 7 bases lay between the germline ends. CDR3 length: 11 residues. Germline V CDR1 and CDR2: SGHTA, FQGNSA. This chain's CDR3 is CASSFSIEQYF. In nucleotides, the CDR3 is TGTGCCAGCAGCTTCAGTATTGAGCAGTACTTC.